The clone carrying this T cell receptor (beta chain) was counted once. Its antigen is not identified. The data were produced by immunoSEQ multiplex PCR, yet TCRdb's version contains in-frame clones alone and is incomplete. Seen here are about 160,000 clones, about 92% observed once, and the top ten hold 2.5% to 3.5%. The sample belongs to a study of T cell responses to AZD1222 COVID-19 vaccine. Study-wide results and limits: Clonal diversity was possibly underestimated, and white British individuals and females predominated among donors. Across spike, vaccine-associated CD4 TCRs were found, dominant at 160-218 and 743-854.

Sequenced here: peripheral blood, sampled 28 days after the second AZD1222 dose. The source of this sequence is an adult who received the AZD1222 COVID-19 vaccine.

CDR3 in DNA: TGCAGCGTTGAACTGGCAGGATCTCAAAACATTCAGTACTTC. Its translation: CSVELAGSQNIQYF. The chain employs TRBV29-1 and TRBJ2-4; D remains unclear. Germline CDR1 and CDR2: SQVTM and ANQGSEA. Trimming removed 2 bases from V and 5 bases from J, with 13 bases in between. The CDR3 spans 14 residues.